This TCR beta chain came from a study of read filtering for tumor transcriptome and immune sequencing. Per the germline V gene, CDR1 is SGHRS and CDR2 is YFSETQ. Trimming took 0 bases from V and 4 from J, leaving 15 bases between them. CDR3 size: 16 residues. The sample holds many counts of this clonotype. The library was built from about 400 ng RNA with molecular barcoded adaptors for alpha/delta and beta/gamma chains. One entry per CDR3 protein results from TCRdb running MiXCR on the reads. This sample carries fewer than 100,000 distinct CDR3 sequences, 10% to 15% of them seen once, and the ten largest clones take just under 15%.

This sequence joins TRBV5-1 and TRBJ2-3; tentative D call: TRBD2 (6 bases). The sequence was collected from a donor at least 40 years old with multiple myeloma. The sequenced sample consisted of a population of CD138-negative cells sorted from bone marrow. This chain's CDR3 is CASSLAEGGSADTQYF. In DNA form, the CDR3 reads TGCGCCAGCAGCTTGGCCGAGGGAGGTAGCGCAGATACGCAGTATTTT.